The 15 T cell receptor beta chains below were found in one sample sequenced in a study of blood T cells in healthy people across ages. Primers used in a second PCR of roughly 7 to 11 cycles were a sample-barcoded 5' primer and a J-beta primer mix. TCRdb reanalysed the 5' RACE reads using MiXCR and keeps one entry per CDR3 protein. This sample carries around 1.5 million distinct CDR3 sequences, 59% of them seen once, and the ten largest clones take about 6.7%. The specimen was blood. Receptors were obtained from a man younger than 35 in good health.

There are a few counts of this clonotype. CDR3 loop: CASSLGPAYNEQFF. Written as DNA, the CDR3 is TGTGCCAGCAGTTTGGGGCCTGCCTACAATGAGCAGTTCTTC. V is TRBV6-1 and J is TRBJ2-1, with a tentative D call TRBD1 (5 bases). The CDR3 runs 14 residues. V lost 5 bases and J lost 2, with 10 bases in between. CDR1 and CDR2 (germline): MNHNS, SASEGT.

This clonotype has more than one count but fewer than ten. CDR3 region: CASSAYGGHQPQHF. CDR3 DNA sequence: TGTGCCAGCAGCGCCTACGGGGGGCATCAGCCCCAGCATTTT. The rearrangement links TRBV9 to TRBJ1-5, with D perhaps matching TRBD1 (6 bases). V was cut by 3 bases and J by 5 bases, with 12 bases left in between. Germline V lookup: CDR1 SGDLS, CDR2 YYNGEE. The CDR3 runs to 14 residues.

CDR3 in amino acids: CASGLASGHSSYNEQFF. CDR3 DNA sequence: TGTGCTAGTGGTTTGGCCAGCGGACACAGCTCCTACAATGAGCAGTTCTTC. V is TRBV12-5 and J is TRBJ2-1; D tentatively reads TRBD1 or TRBD2 (5 bases each). Germline V CDR1 and CDR2: LGHNT, FRNRAP. The CDR3 consists of 17 residues. V was shortened by 1 base and J by 0 bases, with 13 bases between the two germline ends.

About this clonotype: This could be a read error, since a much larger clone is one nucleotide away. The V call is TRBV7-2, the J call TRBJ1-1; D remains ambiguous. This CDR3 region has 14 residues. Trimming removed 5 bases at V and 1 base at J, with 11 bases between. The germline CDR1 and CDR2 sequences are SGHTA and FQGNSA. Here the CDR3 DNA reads TGTGCCAGCAGCGTAAGCCCTGGGAACACTGAAGCTTTCTTT. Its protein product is CASSVSPGNTEAFF.

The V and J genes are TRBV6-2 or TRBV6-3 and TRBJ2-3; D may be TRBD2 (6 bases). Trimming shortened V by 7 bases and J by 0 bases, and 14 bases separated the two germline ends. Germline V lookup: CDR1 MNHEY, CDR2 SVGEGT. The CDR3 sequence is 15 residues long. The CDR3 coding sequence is TGTGCCAGCAACACGTTGGGGAGGAGCACAGATACGCAGTATTTT. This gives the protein CASNTLGRSTDTQYF.

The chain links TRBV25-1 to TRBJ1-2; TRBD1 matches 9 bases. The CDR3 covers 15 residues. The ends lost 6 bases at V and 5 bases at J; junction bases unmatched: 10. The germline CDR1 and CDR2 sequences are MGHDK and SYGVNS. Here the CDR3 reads CASSAINRGLYGYTF. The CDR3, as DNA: TGTGCCAGCAGCGCCATAAACAGGGGGCTGTATGGCTACACCTTC.

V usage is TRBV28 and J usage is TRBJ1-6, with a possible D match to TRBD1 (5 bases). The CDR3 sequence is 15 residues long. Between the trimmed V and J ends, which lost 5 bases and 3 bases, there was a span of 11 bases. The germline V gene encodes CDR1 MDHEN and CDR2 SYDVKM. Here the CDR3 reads CASSPRQNYNSPLHF. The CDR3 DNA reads TGTGCCAGCAGTCCTCGACAGAACTATAATTCACCCCTCCACTTT.

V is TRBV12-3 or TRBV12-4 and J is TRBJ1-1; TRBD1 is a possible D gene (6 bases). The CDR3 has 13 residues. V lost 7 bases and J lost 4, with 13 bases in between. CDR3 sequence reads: CASTQKGGTEAFF. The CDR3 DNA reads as TGTGCCAGCACCCAGAAGGGGGGCACTGAAGCTTTCTTT.

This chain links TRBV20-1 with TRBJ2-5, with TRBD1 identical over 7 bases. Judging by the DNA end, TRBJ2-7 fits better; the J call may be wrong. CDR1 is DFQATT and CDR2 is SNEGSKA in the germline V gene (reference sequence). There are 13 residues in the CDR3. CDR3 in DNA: TGCAGTGCTCCCGGACAGGTAGCCGGCGAGCAGTACTTC. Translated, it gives CSAPGQVAGEQYF.

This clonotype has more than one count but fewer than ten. The CDR3 DNA reads as TGCGCCAGCAGCCAAGCCCGGGACAGCTATTTCTATGGCTACACCTTC. It encodes CASSQARDSYFYGYTF. The chain employs TRBV4-3 and TRBJ1-2, with 7 positions matching TRBD1. Germline CDR1 is LGHNA and CDR2 is YSLEER. V was clipped by 1 base and J by 4 bases; unmatched bases: 9. This CDR3 has 16 residues.

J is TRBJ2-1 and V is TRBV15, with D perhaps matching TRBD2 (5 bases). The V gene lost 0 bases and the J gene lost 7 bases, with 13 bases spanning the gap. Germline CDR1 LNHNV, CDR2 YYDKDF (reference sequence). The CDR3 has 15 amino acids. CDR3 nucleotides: TGTGCCACCAGCAGAGATCCGGGGTGGATGAATGAGCAGTTCTTC. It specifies CATSRDPGWMNEQFF.

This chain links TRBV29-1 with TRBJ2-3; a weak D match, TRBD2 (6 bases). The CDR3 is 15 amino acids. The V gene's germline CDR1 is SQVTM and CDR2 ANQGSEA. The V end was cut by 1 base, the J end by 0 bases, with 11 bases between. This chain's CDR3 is CSVEGGGSSTDTQYF. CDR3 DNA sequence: TGCAGCGTTGAAGGGGGAGGCTCTAGCACAGATACGCAGTATTTT.

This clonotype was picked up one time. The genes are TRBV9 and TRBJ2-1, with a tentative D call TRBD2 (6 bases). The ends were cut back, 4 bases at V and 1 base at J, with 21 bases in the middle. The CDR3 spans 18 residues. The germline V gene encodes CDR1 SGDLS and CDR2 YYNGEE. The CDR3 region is CASSSEGSGRTSYNEQFF. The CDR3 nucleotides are TGTGCCAGCAGCTCAGAGGGAAGTGGGAGGACTTCCTACAATGAGCAGTTCTTC.

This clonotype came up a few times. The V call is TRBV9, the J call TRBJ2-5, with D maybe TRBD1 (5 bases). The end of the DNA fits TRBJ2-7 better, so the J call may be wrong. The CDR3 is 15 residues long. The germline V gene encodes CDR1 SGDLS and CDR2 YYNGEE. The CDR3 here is CASSVAFRVGNEQYF. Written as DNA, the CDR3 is TGTGCCAGCAGCGTAGCTTTCAGGGTTGGCAACGAGCAGTACTTC.

DNA of the CDR3: TGTGCCATCAGTGAGAGGTTGGAGGGTCAAGAGACCCAGTACTTC. It encodes CAISERLEGQETQYF. The V and J genes are TRBV10-3 and TRBJ2-5, with D perhaps matching TRBD2 (6 bases). V was trimmed by 2 bases and J by 2 bases, leaving 12 bases between them. The CDR3 is 15 amino acids. Germline CDR1 is ENHRY and CDR2 is SYGVKD.